The 24 T cell receptor beta chains listed next were all sequenced from one sample in a study of PD-1 blockade in classical Hodgkin lymphoma. Time point indicated: cycle 4 day 1 (C4D1), after five to seven weeks of nivolumab. After autologous stem cell transplantation all patients relapsed, and prior brentuximab vedotin exposure differed between cohorts. The table came from immunoSEQ multiplex PCR; TCRdb's copy has only in-frame clones and leaves some out. The sample holds 100,000 or so clones, approximately 90% seen once. Sequenced here: peripheral blood mononuclear cells (PBMCs), sampled before the fourth cycle of nivolumab. These receptors all stem from a human donor with classical Hodgkin lymphoma.

The chain has TRBV9 and TRBJ1-5; 10 positions agree with TRBD1. Trimming removed 3 bases from V and 5 bases from J; junction bases left unmatched: 2. CDR1 and CDR2 from the germline V gene are SGDLS and YYNGEE. The CDR3 spans 14 residues. For the CDR3, the DNA is TGTGCCAGCAGCGCGGACAGGGGGGATCAGCCCCAGCATTTT. This encodes CASSADRGDQPQHF.

The V and J genes are TRBV9 and TRBJ2-5; 7 bases line up with TRBD1. The CDR3 length is 15 residues. Per the germline V gene, CDR1 is SGDLS and CDR2 is YYNGEE. The V and J ends lost 0 bases and 1 base, in that order; junction bases with no gene match: 3. Here the CDR3 DNA reads TGTGCCAGCAGCGTAGTTGGGGACAGCCAAGAGACCCAGTACTTC. Translation: CASSVVGDSQETQYF.

The rearrangement uses TRBV6-1 and TRBJ1-2; D is undetermined. The CDR3 has 12 amino acids. V was shortened by 5 bases and J by 4 bases, with 8 bases between the two germline ends. Germline values: CDR1 MNHNS, CDR2 SASEGT. The CDR3 spells CASSNGSYGYTF. Here the CDR3 DNA reads TGTGCCAGCAGTAACGGGTCCTATGGCTACACCTTC.

The chain uses TRBV25-1 and TRBJ2-2; TRBD1 might be the D (6 bases). Per the germline V gene, CDR1 is MGHDK and CDR2 is SYGVNS. The length of the CDR3 is 14 residues. V was clipped by 7 bases and J by 4 bases, with 13 bases between them. The CDR3 bases are TGTGCCAGCAATAAAAGGGGGAGCACCGGGGAGCTGTTTTTT. Its translation: CASNKRGSTGELFF.

This rearrangement joins TRBV6-1 to TRBJ1-1; no definite D call. Deletions cut 3 bases from V and 7 bases from J, with 12 bases between. Germline V CDR1 and CDR2: MNHNS, SASEGT. This CDR3 has 13 amino acids. The CDR3 DNA reads TGTGCCAGCAGTGACGACGGAGAAAGTGAAGCTTTCTTT. This encodes CASSDDGESEAFF.

The genes are TRBV5-1 and TRBJ2-3; a weak D match, TRBD2 (6 bases). V dropped 4 bases and J dropped 5 bases, with 14 bases sitting between them. This CDR3 is 14 amino acids long. Germline V gene lookup returns CDR1 SGHRS and CDR2 YFSETQ. CDR3: CASSLSGTGDTQYF. As DNA, the CDR3 is TGCGCCAGCAGCCTTTCGGGGACTGGAGATACGCAGTATTTT.

This clone has a handful of counts. The chain employs TRBV25-1 and TRBJ1-2; no reliable D call. The length of the CDR3 is 14 residues. The germline V gene encodes CDR1 MGHDK and CDR2 SYGVNS. V was cut by 2 bases and J by 6 bases, with 13 bases left in between. DNA of the CDR3: TGTGCCAGCAGTGAAATCCTACCCGGCCATGGCTACACCTTC. Amino acids: CASSEILPGHGYTF.

This chain connects TRBV4-3 to TRBJ1-3; a weak D match, TRBD1 (6 bases). Germline V gene lookup returns CDR1 LGHNA and CDR2 YSLEER. Trimming stripped 2 bases from V and 2 bases from J, with 10 bases between. The CDR3 contains 15 residues. CDR3 sequence: CASSQSQGTGNTIYF. The CDR3 DNA reads TGCGCCAGCAGCCAATCACAGGGTACTGGAAACACCATATATTTT.

The chain has TRBV19 and TRBJ1-2; D possibly corresponds to TRBD1 (5 bases). V was pared by 6 bases and J by 6 bases, with 20 bases between. The length of the CDR3 is 15 residues. Germline CDR1 is LNHDA and CDR2 is SQIVND (reference sequence). The CDR3 protein is CASRPLGGDWDGYTF. The DNA of the CDR3 is TGTGCCAGTAGACCCTTGGGGGGGGATTGGGATGGCTACACCTTC.

This clone was picked up a small number of times. The V gene is TRBV7-9, the J gene TRBJ1-1; TRBD1 matches 7 bases. The germline gives CDR1 SEHNR, CDR2 FQNEAQ (reference sequence). The CDR3 has 14 residues. The V and J ends lost 5 bases and 0 bases, in that order; junction bases with no gene match: 3. The CDR3 DNA follows: TGTGCCAGCAGCCGAGGACAGGTGAACACTGAAGCTTTCTTT. This codes for CASSRGQVNTEAFF.

V and J are TRBV7-2 and TRBJ2-3; D ambiguous. The ends were cut back, 1 base at V and 5 bases at J, with 1 base in the middle. This CDR3 comprises 11 residues. CDR1 SGHTA and CDR2 FQGNSA come from the germline V gene. CDR3 amino acids: CASSLVDTQYF. The CDR3 DNA sequence: TGTGCCAGCAGCTTAGTAGATACGCAGTATTTT. The full variable domain, completed using reference TRBV7-2 and TRBJ2-3, is GAGVSQSPSNKVTEKGKDVELRCDPISGHTALYWYRQSLGQGLEFLIYFQGNSAPDKSGLPSDRFSAERTGGSVSTLTIQRTQQEDSAVYLCASSLVDTQYFGPGTRLTVL.

This sequence joins TRBV5-4 and TRBJ2-3, with unresolved D. Trimming pared 4 bases from V and 0 bases from J, leaving 15 bases between. The CDR3 sequence is 16 residues long. CDR1 and CDR2 from the germline V gene are SGHNT and YYREEE (reference sequence). The CDR3 region is CASSGNVWGSTDTQYF. The DNA of the CDR3 is TGTGCCAGCAGCGGGAATGTATGGGGAAGCACAGATACGCAGTATTTT.

CDR3 bases: TGTGCCAGCAGCTTAGTGCTAGCGGCCAATGAGCAGTTCTTC. Translation gives CASSLVLAANEQFF. This chain uses TRBV11-2 with TRBJ2-1, with TRBD2 identical over 7 bases. Germline V gene sequence: CDR1 SGHAT, CDR2 FQNNGV. There are 14 residues in the CDR3. Losses at the gene ends were 1 base for V and 6 bases for J; bases not matched to a gene: 3.

This rearrangement joins TRBV5-1 to TRBJ1-3; D is unclear. The CDR3 runs to 15 residues. Trimming removed 0 bases from V and 1 base from J, with 8 bases in between. Germline V gene data show CDR1 as SGHRS and CDR2 as YFSETQ. The CDR3 is CASSLDRGSGNTIYF. CDR3 DNA: TGCGCCAGCAGCTTGGACCGCGGATCTGGAAACACCATATATTTT.

This chain uses TRBV15 with TRBJ2-1, with TRBD2 as a possible D gene (6 bases). V was trimmed by 3 bases and J by 12 bases, leaving 24 bases between them. The germline V gene encodes CDR1 LNHNV and CDR2 YYDKDF (reference sequence). There are 16 residues in the CDR3. CDR3 in amino acids: CATSSSPTLAGGRQFF. The CDR3, as DNA: TGTGCCACCAGCAGTTCTCCTACGCTAGCCGGGGGAAGGCAGTTCTTC.

The V gene is TRBV30, the J gene TRBJ2-1; D possibly matches TRBD1 or TRBD2 (5 bases each). The germline V gene encodes CDR1 GTSNPN and CDR2 SVGIG (reference sequence). The CDR3 covers 15 residues. V lost 1 base and J lost 2, with 12 bases in between. CDR3 residues: CAWSAGRGTYNEQFF. CDR3 coding DNA: TGTGCCTGGAGTGCTGGTCGGGGCACCTACAATGAGCAGTTCTTC.

The rearrangement uses TRBV19 and TRBJ2-1, with TRBD2 identical over 8 bases. Germline V gene lookup returns CDR1 LNHDA and CDR2 SQIVND (reference sequence). The CDR3 covers 15 residues. J was trimmed by 3 bases and V by 5 bases; bases with no gene match: 6. The CDR3 protein is CASSAGTRGYNEQFF. The CDR3 DNA sequence: TGTGCCAGTAGTGCCGGGACTAGGGGCTACAATGAGCAGTTCTTC.

This chain's CDR3 is CASSLNAGQYNSPLHF. CDR3 in DNA: TGTGCCAGCAGTTTGAATGCGGGACAGTATAATTCACCCCTCCACTTT. V is TRBV27 and J is TRBJ1-6; 7 positions agree with TRBD1. The germline gives CDR1 MNHEY, CDR2 SMNVEV (reference sequence). The CDR3 is 16 amino acids. V trimming: 3 bases; J trimming: 4 bases; junction bases outside the gene matches: 6.

CDR3 protein: CASSLATYVSTDTQYF. The CDR3 DNA is TGTGCCAGCAGCCTGGCTACCTATGTTAGCACAGATACGCAGTATTTT. The chain employs TRBV4-2 and TRBJ2-3, with D unclear. Between the trimmed V and J ends, which lost 4 bases and 0 bases, there was a span of 14 bases. Germline CDR1 reads LGHNA; CDR2 reads YNFKEQ. The CDR3 contains 16 residues.

This clone was found once. This chain links TRBV6-1 with TRBJ1-5; D unresolved. This CDR3 comprises 11 residues. The germline CDR1 and CDR2 sequences are MNHNS and SASEGT. V was pared by 3 bases and J by 3 bases, with 0 bases between. CDR3: CASSDNQPQHF. The CDR3 nucleotides are TGTGCCAGCAGTGACAATCAGCCCCAGCATTTT.

V and J are TRBV27 and TRBJ2-1; tentatively, D is TRBD2 (6 bases). CDR1 is MNHEY, CDR2 SMNVEV, per germline (reference sequence). The CDR3 runs 15 residues. The V end lost 5 bases, the J end lost 1 base, and 12 bases lay between the germline ends. CDR3 protein: CASSQPGESYNEQFF. In DNA form, the CDR3 reads TGTGCCAGCAGTCAGCCGGGGGAGTCCTACAATGAGCAGTTCTTC.

The J gene is TRBJ2-5, the V gene TRBV7-9; TRBD2 matches at 13 bases. The CDR3 contains 18 residues. V gave up 4 bases and J gave up 1 base; unmatched junction bases: 9. The germline CDR1 and CDR2 sequences are SEHNR and FQNEAQ (reference sequence). The CDR3 here is CASSSLPRTSGGQETQYF. Here the CDR3 DNA reads TGTGCCAGCAGCTCTTTGCCTCGGACTAGCGGGGGCCAAGAGACCCAGTACTTC.

V usage is TRBV7-9 and J usage is TRBJ1-6, with D unclear. V lost 9 bases and J 5 bases, leaving 14 bases between the germline ends. Per germline, CDR1 SEHNR and CDR2 FQNEAQ (reference sequence). The CDR3 is made up of 14 amino acids. CDR3 nucleotides: TGTGCCAGTGAGGCGGGGTATGATAATTCACCCCTCCACTTT. Residues: CASEAGYDNSPLHF.

V is TRBV30 and J is TRBJ1-4; 12 nucleotides match TRBD1. This CDR3 has 17 residues. Germline-derived CDR1 and CDR2 are GTSNPN and SVGIG (reference sequence). J lost 8 bases, V lost 1 base, and 11 bases had no gene match. The CDR3: CAWSAGTGGLGSEKLFF. The CDR3 DNA reads TGTGCCTGGAGTGCCGGGACAGGGGGCCTGGGAAGCGAAAAACTGTTTTTT. The full variable domain, rest sourced from reference TRBV30 and TRBJ1-4, is SQTIHQWPATLVQPVGSPLSLECTVEGTSNPNLYWYRQAAGRGLQLLFYSVGIGQISSEVPQNLSASRPQDRQFILSSKKLLLSDSGFYLCAWSAGTGGLGSEKLFFGSGTQLSVL.